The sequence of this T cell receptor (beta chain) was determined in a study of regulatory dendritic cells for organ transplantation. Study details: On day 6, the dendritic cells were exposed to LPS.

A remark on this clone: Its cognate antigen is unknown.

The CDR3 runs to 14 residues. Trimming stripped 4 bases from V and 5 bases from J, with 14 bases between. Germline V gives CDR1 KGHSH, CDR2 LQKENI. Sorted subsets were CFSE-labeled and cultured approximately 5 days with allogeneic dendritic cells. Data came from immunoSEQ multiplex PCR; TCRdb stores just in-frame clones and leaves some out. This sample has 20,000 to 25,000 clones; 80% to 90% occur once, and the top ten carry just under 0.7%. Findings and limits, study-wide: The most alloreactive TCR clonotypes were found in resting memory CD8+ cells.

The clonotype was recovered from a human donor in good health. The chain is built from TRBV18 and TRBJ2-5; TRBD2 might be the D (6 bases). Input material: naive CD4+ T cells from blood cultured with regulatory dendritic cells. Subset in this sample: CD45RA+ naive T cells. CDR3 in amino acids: CASSQGASVETQYF. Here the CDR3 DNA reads TGTGCCAGCTCACAGGGTGCTAGCGTGGAGACCCAGTACTTC.